This T cell receptor (beta chain) emerged from a study of cytomegalovirus exposure and HLA in healthy donors (TCRdb year 2017). For the wider study: In an earlier analysis of 587 of the donors, less than 350 Gb of sequence data and approximately 100 million unique TCR beta sequences from roughly 200 million T cells were reported. An early release that covered approximately 600 HLA-typed donors contained 250 to 350 gigabases of sequencing data and about 93 million unique TCR sequences. Of the approximately 400 genotyped donors, 75% to 85% were placed in the genetic ancestry cluster associated with self-reported Caucasian donors. The aim of the study was to test whether cataloging public T cell receptors could identify signatures of past pathogen exposure. The study used immunosequencing to profile the T cell repertoires of several hundred subjects and linked those repertoires to cytomegalovirus serostatus. In addition to the first cohort of hundreds of subjects, a separate validation cohort of 130 or so different subjects was used. High-throughput TCR immunosequencing, statistical association of individual TCRs with disease status, and machine learning were combined to predict cytomegalovirus infection status. In a later analysis, previously published TCR beta repertoires from 666 donors were re-analyzed and high-resolution HLA genotyping was added so that TCR occurrence patterns could be studied. The later analysis used no new phenotypic data to find candidate immune exposures, relying instead on TCR beta sequences and their occurrence across donors. An earlier analysis of approximately 580 of the donors used high-throughput TCR beta sequencing to judge whether each TCR beta V gene segment behaved as functional or pseudogenic. Alongside the repertoire data, information on donor age, sex, ethnicity and CMV serostatus was compiled. In a later genetic analysis, genome-wide SNP genotypes for 398 of the 666 donors were used, and that subset was treated as a discovery cohort. Every discovery cohort repertoire had been produced on one sequencing platform. Both class I and class II loci were covered by HLA typing, at four-digit resolution. Typing coverage differed by locus: A, B, C, DRB1 and DQB1 were typed in roughly 620-630 donors, DQA1 in approximately 520, DPA1 in 600 to 610, and DPB1 in approximately 450. Five DR-DQ haplotypes were treated as single units for association and clustering because of strong linkage in the cohort. Among about 370 genotyped donors of the cohort, an average of approximately 240,000 unique TCR beta nucleotide sequences was sequenced per donor, of which 15% to 20% were non-productive. Overall results and qualifications from the work: Strong co-occurrence of HLA alleles, especially DR and DQ, made assigning TCR associations to individual alleles difficult. CMV serostatus was the only immune exposure information available for the cohort. Most CMV-associated TCR beta chains appeared to be HLA-restricted in a later analysis, and the HLA associations seemed to be driven largely by CMV exposure. Most TCR sequences were observed very rarely across donors, whereas some public TCRs were present in many individuals. In vitro tests confirmed that a few of the cytomegalovirus-associated TCR beta chains recognize cytomegalovirus antigens. Specific HLA alleles were associated with over 15,000 TCR beta sequences at a false discovery rate of 0.05 in a later analysis. The authors suggested that the approach could potentially be generalized to other disease states and immunological phenotypes. According to a later genetic analysis, donors in an Asian-associated ancestry cluster had fewer N-insertions in productive TCRs than the approximately 610-donor mean. Presence/absence analyses assumed roughly uniform sequencing depth across donors, an assumption that may not hold. A cluster of highly shared sequence variants was judged likely to be a technical artifact of the sequencing pipeline. In a later analysis, TCR association rates were found to vary across HLA loci, with the most associated TCRs seen for DRB1 alleles and the fewest for HLA-C alleles. According to a later analysis, parvovirus B19, influenza, CMV and Epstein-Barr virus appeared linked to several top co-occurrence clusters. A later genetic analysis associated a missense DCLRE1C variant with V-gene and J-gene trimming of TCR beta chains, and an independent cohort replicated the association. The classifier was reported to diagnose cytomegalovirus status with high specificity and sensitivity in both the original and validation cohorts. Over 15 rarely observed V segments, including chromosome 9 orphons, were excluded from the earlier analysis of just under 600 of the donors because counts were too low. Correlated functional status among segregating V segments might reflect linkage disequilibrium, but an unknown experimental factor could not be ruled out. A later analysis found that HLA-associated TCR beta chains were more clonally expanded and had lower generation probabilities than equally common non-associated chains. Broadly in line with IMGT annotations, most TCR beta V segments showed up in productive rearrangements about 90% or about 30% of the time in an earlier analysis of several hundred of the donors. A further reported finding was that TCR beta sequences accurately predicted the HLA-A and HLA-B alleles for most subjects in the first cohort. The cohort was sequenced for TCR beta chains only, and without alpha or paired-chain data the features that could be detected were limited. Because some donors lacked HLA typing at each locus, the association tests relied only on the typed subset. A total of fewer than 200 TCR beta chains were listed by the study as associated with cytomegalovirus.

Library preparation used the immunoSEQ multiplex PCR assay. A mixture of 60 forward primers for TCR Vbeta segments and 13 reverse primers for TCR Jbeta segments was used in the multiplex PCR. Amplification of the CDR3 region of rearranged TCR beta genes was performed with a multiplex PCR assay on genomic DNA. On the Illumina HiSeq System, the amplified TCR beta libraries were sequenced as 87-base-pair reads. Per the authors' processing: In a later analysis, tens of millions of unique TCR beta chains were counted across the 690 or so repertoires, and roughly 11 million of these chains were shared by at least two donors. Raw reads were error-corrected and collapsed into unique sequences with a nearest-neighbor algorithm that merged closely related sequences to remove PCR and sequencing errors. To assign V, D and J gene segments, CDR3 sequences were aligned to IMGT reference sequences. Each retained sequence needed at least a six-nucleotide match to both a V gene segment and a J gene segment. Rearrangements were classified as productive when the CDR3 lacked stop codons and remained in frame with V and J, and all other rearrangements were classified as non-productive. Following IMGT convention, CDR3 was defined as the stretch from the second conserved V-encoded cysteine to the conserved J-encoded phenylalanine. In an earlier analysis of 587 of the donors, sequences lacking an unambiguous match to a single V gene segment were excluded. An earlier analysis of over 450 of the donors classified V segments as functional when productive rearrangements were above 56.7% and as segregating when the standard deviation between donors was above 5%. A statistical classification framework was developed to diagnose cytomegalovirus status using the catalog of TCR beta chain sequences. In a later analysis, V and J genes were assigned by comparing TCR nucleotide sequences against IMGT/GENE-DB human TR gene sequences. In a later analysis, CDR3 sequences and most-parsimonious VDJ recombination scenarios were assigned using the TCRdist pipeline. In a later analysis, each TCR beta chain was defined by its CDR3 amino acid sequence together with its V-gene family, and reads without a unique V-gene family were excluded. To address suspected cross-contamination and a sequencing artifact, a later analysis removed over 500 highly shared, low-generation-probability nucleotide sequences. For each public chain, a later analysis derived a clonal expansion index from normalized ranks of inferred template counts within each repertoire. In a later analysis, generation probabilities were computed with a VDJ recombination model fitted to out-of-frame rearrangements, and the resulting probabilities were checked against IGoR. In a later analysis, hypergeometric tests were used to score TCR-TCR, TCR-HLA and TCR-CMV co-occurrence, with a repertoire-size bias correction applied to TCR pairs. A later analysis estimated false discovery rates by permuting HLA or CMV assignments 20 times. In a later analysis, co-occurring TCRs were grouped with DBSCAN, and TCRdist sequence similarity was added when clustering was performed within HLA-allele-positive subsets. Repertoires with fewer than 30,000 or more than 120,000 public chains were left out of co-occurrence clustering, as were a few repertoires with anomalous nucleotide sharing. TCRdb carries this immuneACCESS record with in-frame sequences only. Its versions omit some clonotypes, under half of them owing to an unresolved V gene in the studies checked, with the rest unexplained. V, J and clone size were drawn from that table, and D and trimming were deduced from the DNA. This sample comprises some 66,000 clones, less than 80% of them detected only once. The biggest ten clones account for over 7.5% of the sample.

Of note for this clone: It lacks a known antigen. Base qualities were left out, and no much larger clone turns up one base away.

The cohort was made up of around 720 healthy bone marrow donors. At the time of sampling, all cohort members were nominally healthy, though unrecorded immune exposures were likely present. The donor was CMV seropositive and belonged to the group of around 300 seropositive cohort members. A peripheral blood sample was provided by each donor, and peripheral blood mononuclear cells were used for TCR beta sequencing. The Qiagen DNeasy Blood Extraction Kit was used to extract genomic DNA from the blood cell samples. The sequenced material came from PBMCs. This TCR was sampled from a man aged 55 to 70 in good health and CMV-seropositive.

The sequenced DNA: TGTGCCAGCAGCTCCGGGACAGGGATTGAAAAACTGTTTTTT. Its coded protein is CASSSGTGIEKLFF. This chain is built from TRBV7-9 and TRBJ1-4; TRBD1 matches 9 bases in the middle. CDR1 and CDR2, looked up from the germline V gene (reference sequence), are SEHNR and FQNEAQ. The junction shows trimming of 4 bases on V and 7 bases on J, and the gene matches do not reach 4 bases of it. Including cysteine and phenylalanine, the CDR3 has 14 amino acids. Left in the record is the CDR3 DNA by itself, 42 bases read in frame from the first base.